This is a list of T cell receptor beta chains from one sample in a study of OX40 agonist ivuxolimab in advanced cancers. Profiled with immunoSEQ multiplex PCR; TCRdb holds only in-frame clones, not every one. Of approximately 100,000 clones detected, less than 95% appear once; the ten largest clones hold about 1.5%. This specimen consisted of CD4+ or CD8+ T cells sorted from blood, obtained in a trial of the OX40 agonist ivuxolimab. The receptors here all came from an adult with an advanced solid tumor such as melanoma, head and neck, liver or kidney cancer. Both conserved end residues are part of each CDR3. Fields, in order: CDR3 protein, CDR3 DNA, J gene, clone size, V gene, D gene. The D gene is left open where the match is weak. A clone size is listed for some rows: how often the clone was seen (once, few, many), or a class if it is expanded.

CDR3aa: CASSEGGGTAEQFF; CDR3nt: TGCGCCAGCAGTGAGGGGGGCGGGACGGCTGAGCAGTTCTTC; j_gene: TRBJ2-1; abundance: NA; v_gene: TRBV10-2; d_gene: NA
CDR3aa: CASSFRVTYNEQFF; CDR3nt: TGTGCCAGCAGCTTCAGGGTAACCTACAATGAGCAGTTCTTC; j_gene: TRBJ2-1; abundance: NA; v_gene: TRBV5-8; d_gene: NA
CDR3aa: CASSARQGAYEQYF; CDR3nt: TGTGCCAGCAGCGCCCGACAGGGGGCCTACGAGCAGTACTTC; j_gene: TRBJ2-7; abundance: NA; v_gene: TRBV11-1; d_gene: TRBD1
CDR3aa: CASIPGTGGDEKLFF; CDR3nt: TGTGCCAGCATCCCAGGGACAGGGGGAGATGAAAAACTGTTTTTT; j_gene: TRBJ1-4; abundance: NA; v_gene: TRBV6-1; d_gene: TRBD1
CDR3aa: CASSHDSLLTDTQYF; CDR3nt: TGTGCCAGCAGCCACGACTCTCTCCTAACAGATACGCAGTATTTT; j_gene: TRBJ2-3; abundance: NA; v_gene: TRBV4-2; d_gene: NA
CDR3aa: CASSLGQPSTEAFF; CDR3nt: TGCGCCAGCAGCCTGGGACAGCCCTCGACGGAGGCTTTCTTT; j_gene: TRBJ1-1; abundance: NA; v_gene: TRBV5-1; d_gene: TRBD1
CDR3aa: CASSGGGDGQPQHF; CDR3nt: TGTGCCAGCAGTGGGGGAGGGGATGGACAGCCCCAGCATTTT; j_gene: TRBJ1-5; abundance: few; v_gene: TRBV2; d_gene: NA
CDR3aa: CASSLASLRQGMNTEAFF; CDR3nt: TGTGCCAGCAGCTTGGCGAGTTTGAGACAGGGCATGAACACTGAAGCTTTCTTT; j_gene: TRBJ1-1; abundance: once; v_gene: TRBV5-4; d_gene: TRBD1
CDR3aa: CASSSWGGAGTGLVYF; CDR3nt: TGTGCCAGCAGTTCATGGGGTGGGGCCGGGACAGGGCTGGTGTACTTC; j_gene: TRBJ2-7; abundance: once; v_gene: TRBV28; d_gene: TRBD1
CDR3aa: CASRTLSNQPQHF; CDR3nt: TGTGCCAGCAGGACACTTAGCAATCAGCCCCAGCATTTT; j_gene: TRBJ1-5; abundance: NA; v_gene: TRBV6-1; d_gene: NA
CDR3aa: CASSVDRPATYEQYF; CDR3nt: TGTGCCAGCAGTGTAGACAGGCCGGCTACCTACGAGCAGTACTTC; j_gene: TRBJ2-7; abundance: NA; v_gene: TRBV6-1; d_gene: NA
CDR3aa: CASSSRTGSGDYNEQFF; CDR3nt: TGTGCCAGCAGCTCCAGGACAGGGAGCGGGGACTACAATGAGCAGTTCTTC; j_gene: TRBJ2-1; abundance: NA; v_gene: TRBV7-9; d_gene: NA
CDR3aa: CASSLPAENIQYF; CDR3nt: TGTGCCAGCAGCTTGCCAGCGGAAAACATTCAGTACTTC; j_gene: TRBJ2-4; abundance: few; v_gene: TRBV5-6; d_gene: NA
CDR3aa: CASSLDSTGELFF; CDR3nt: TGTGCCAGCAGCTTGGACAGCACCGGGGAGCTGTTTTTT; j_gene: TRBJ2-2; abundance: NA; v_gene: TRBV5-4; d_gene: NA
CDR3aa: CASSFLGGQGYTF; CDR3nt: TGTGCCAGCAGCTTCTTAGGGGGCCAGGGCTACACCTTC; j_gene: TRBJ1-2; abundance: NA; v_gene: TRBV7-2; d_gene: TRBD1
CDR3aa: CASSKTSGRTDTQYF; CDR3nt: TGCGCCAGCAGCAAAACTAGCGGGAGAACAGATACGCAGTATTTT; j_gene: TRBJ2-3; abundance: NA; v_gene: TRBV5-1; d_gene: TRBD2
CDR3aa: CASSTGTVQETQYF; CDR3nt: TGTGCCAGCAGCACCGGGACAGTACAAGAGACCCAGTACTTC; j_gene: TRBJ2-5; abundance: NA; v_gene: TRBV11-3; d_gene: TRBD1
CDR3aa: CASSLDVAGGLYSPSTDTQYF; CDR3nt: TGTGCCAGCAGCCTAGATGTCGCGGGAGGCCTGTATTCTCCTAGCACAGATACGCAGTATTTT; j_gene: TRBJ2-3; abundance: few; v_gene: TRBV7-8; d_gene: TRBD2
CDR3aa: CASSLKQGATGELFF; CDR3nt: TGTGCCAGCAGCTTAAAACAGGGGGCTACCGGGGAGCTGTTTTTT; j_gene: TRBJ2-2; abundance: NA; v_gene: TRBV7-3; d_gene: TRBD1
CDR3aa: CSVAARGTGANVLTF; CDR3nt: TGCAGCGTGGCCGCACGGGGGACTGGGGCCAACGTCCTGACTTTC; j_gene: TRBJ2-6; abundance: NA; v_gene: TRBV29-1; d_gene: NA
CDR3aa: CASSLGQETQYF; CDR3nt: TGCGCCAGCAGCTTGGGCCAAGAGACCCAGTACTTC; j_gene: TRBJ2-5; abundance: NA; v_gene: TRBV5-1; d_gene: NA
CDR3aa: CAWSVRLSNEKLFF; CDR3nt: TGTGCCTGGAGTGTGAGACTATCTAATGAAAAACTGTTTTTT; j_gene: TRBJ1-4; abundance: NA; v_gene: TRBV30; d_gene: NA
CDR3aa: CARNNNSNQPQHF; CDR3nt: TGTGCCCGAAATAATAATAGCAATCAGCCCCAGCATTTT; j_gene: TRBJ1-5; abundance: NA; v_gene: TRBV5-3; d_gene: NA
CDR3aa: CASSIATGNYGYTF; CDR3nt: TGTGCCAGTAGTATAGCTACAGGGAACTATGGCTACACCTTC; j_gene: TRBJ1-2; abundance: NA; v_gene: TRBV19; d_gene: NA
CDR3aa: CASSQEPASSYEQYF; CDR3nt: TGTGCCAGCAGCCAAGAACCGGCCTCCTCCTACGAGCAGTACTTC; j_gene: TRBJ2-7; abundance: NA; v_gene: TRBV4-2; d_gene: NA